The 15 T cell receptor beta chains below all came from one sample that was sequenced in a study of blood T cell repertoires in COVID-19 (dated by TCRdb to the early 2020s). Library preparation employed the immunoSEQ multiplex PCR assay. The table was pulled from immuneACCESS by TCRdb, which kept in-frame rearrangements only. Such tables lose some clones; where checked, under half of the loss comes from unresolved V genes, and the rest has no known cause. This sample lists 370,000 or so clones; around 84% were detected once. Approximately 1% of the sample goes to the ten largest clones. The material sequenced was peripheral blood. The receptors were sampled from a human donor with acute or convalescent COVID-19. The donor label of this sample is uncertain.

This clone was observed once. The genes are TRBV5-4 and TRBJ1-4, with 7 bases matching TRBD1. With V trimmed by 4 bases and J by 9 bases, 6 bases remained unmatched. The CDR3 has 13 residues. CDR1 SGHNT and CDR2 YYREEE come from the germline V gene (reference sequence). As DNA, the CDR3 is TGTGCCAGCAGCCTAGGGACAGCCCAAAAACTGTTTTTT. It codes for CASSLGTAQKLFF.

The chain carries TRBV30 and TRBJ2-3, with 9 nucleotides matching TRBD1. The CDR3 spans 17 residues. The germline V gene has CDR1 GTSNPN and CDR2 SVGIG (reference sequence). V trimming: 1 base; J trimming: 3 bases; junction bases outside the gene matches: 11. The CDR3 sequence is CAWSDRAGTGITDTQYF. The CDR3 DNA is TGTGCCTGGAGTGATCGGGCCGGGACAGGGATTACAGATACGCAGTATTTT.

The J gene is TRBJ1-6, the V gene TRBV27, with D hard to call. Germline CDR1 and CDR2: MNHEY and SMNVEV (reference sequence). V was pared by 2 bases and J by 10 bases, with 9 bases between. CDR3 length: 13 residues. The CDR3 DNA is TGTGCCAGCAGTTTACGGGGTTACTCACCCCTCCACTTT. Its translation is CASSLRGYSPLHF.

There are many counts of this clone. This rearrangement joins TRBV12-3 or TRBV12-4 to TRBJ1-6; maybe TRBD1 (6 bases). V gave up 6 bases and J gave up 5 bases, with 8 bases separating them. The CDR3 is made up of 13 amino acids. The CDR3 protein is CASRRQDNSPLHF. The CDR3 DNA sequence: TGTGCCAGCAGGCGACAGGATAATTCACCCCTCCACTTT.

CDR3 nucleotides: TGCGCCAGCAGCTTGGCCTTAACTGGGGCCGACAACTACACCTTC. Its protein product is CASSLALTGADNYTF. The V gene is TRBV5-1, the J gene TRBJ1-2; weak D call: TRBD1 (5 bases). This CDR3 is 15 amino acids long. Per the germline V gene, CDR1 is SGHRS and CDR2 is YFSETQ. Trimming took off 0 bases at V and 10 bases at J, with 19 bases between the two ends.

The V gene is TRBV25-1, the J gene TRBJ1-2; TRBD1 matches at 7 bases. CDR1 and CDR2 from the germline V gene are MGHDK and SYGVNS. The CDR3 consists of 15 residues. V gave up 4 bases and J gave up 6 bases; unmatched junction bases: 11. CDR3 sequence: CASSVTQGRLNGYTF. CDR3 nucleotide sequence: TGTGCCAGCAGTGTAACACAGGGGCGGCTCAATGGCTACACCTTC.

The chain recombines TRBV3-1 (or the pseudogene TRBV3-2) with TRBJ2-7; maybe TRBD1 (5 bases). The V gene's germline CDR1 is LGHDT and CDR2 YNNKEL (reference sequence). The CDR3 sequence is 15 residues long. V lost 3 bases and J 0 bases, leaving 12 bases between the germline ends. The CDR3 is CASSHDRRSSYEQYF. CDR3 DNA sequence: TGTGCCAGCAGCCACGACAGAAGAAGCTCCTACGAGCAGTACTTC.

This clone showed up just once. The V and J genes are TRBV2 and TRBJ1-5; D is ambiguous. This CDR3 is built from 15 residues. In germline, CDR1 is SNHLY, CDR2 FYNNEI. V lost 6 bases to trimming and J lost 0 bases, with 12 bases between them. The CDR3 is CASRRIGNSNQPQHF. DNA for the CDR3: TGTGCCAGCAGGCGGATCGGGAATAGCAATCAGCCCCAGCATTTT. Combining the CDR3 with reference TRBV2 and TRBJ1-5 gives the whole variable domain EPEVTQTPSHQVTQMGQEVILRCVPISNHLYFYWYRQILGQKVEFLVSFYNNEISEKSEIFDDQFSVERPDGSNFTLKIRSTKLEDSAMYFCASRRIGNSNQPQHFGDGTRLSIL.

The rearrangement links TRBV20-1 to TRBJ1-1, with D uncertain. The CDR3 contains 14 residues. Germline loops: CDR1 DFQATT, CDR2 SNEGSKA (reference sequence). V dropped 3 bases and J dropped 4 bases, with 15 bases sitting between them. The DNA of the CDR3 is TGCAGTGCTAGTGTACAACCGGGGATCACTGAAGCTTTCTTT. Translating it yields CSASVQPGITEAFF.

The chain carries TRBV6-6 and TRBJ2-1; D is perhaps TRBD2 (5 bases). V was trimmed by 2 bases and J by 5 bases, leaving 10 bases between them. CDR3 size: 14 residues. The germline CDR1 and CDR2 sequences are MNHNY and SVGAGI (reference sequence). CDR3 amino acids: CASSYPGLNNEQFF. The CDR3 DNA reads as TGTGCCAGCAGTTACCCGGGATTGAACAATGAGCAGTTCTTC.

This chain connects TRBV4-1 to TRBJ1-1, with 7 bases matching TRBD1. The CDR3 totals 16 residues. With V trimmed by 3 bases and J by 1 base, 8 bases remained unmatched. Germline V CDR1 and CDR2: MGHRA, YSYEKL. The CDR3 DNA reads as TGCGCCAGCAGCCACGTCGAACGGACAGGGAACACTGAAGCTTTCTTT. Translating it yields CASSHVERTGNTEAFF.

The chain couples TRBV5-4 to TRBJ1-4; D may be TRBD1 (5 bases). CDR1 is SGHNT, CDR2 YYREEE, per germline (reference sequence). The CDR3 length is 15 residues. The V gene lost 1 base and the J gene lost 8 bases, with 15 bases spanning the gap. Here the CDR3 reads CASSLSGAGGEKLFF. CDR3 sequence (DNA): TGTGCCAGCAGCTTGTCCGGGGCCGGAGGGGAAAAACTGTTTTTT.

This chain joins TRBV10-1 and TRBJ1-1; 7 bases map to TRBD1. CDR3 length: 15 amino acids. Germline-derived CDR1 and CDR2 are WNHNN and SYGVQD (reference sequence). After removal of 0 bases from V and 2 bases from J, the junction contained 3 bases not matched to a gene. CDR3 sequence reads: CASSESVGGNTEAFF. The CDR3 nucleotides are TGCGCCAGCAGTGAGTCGGTAGGGGGCAACACTGAAGCTTTCTTT.

The genes are TRBV30 and TRBJ2-2; D unresolved. CDR3 length equals 13 residues. V lost 0 bases, J lost 3 bases, and 5 bases lay in between. Germline V lookup: CDR1 GTSNPN, CDR2 SVGIG (reference sequence). CDR3: CAWSVHDTGELFF. CDR3 nucleotide sequence: TGTGCCTGGAGTGTACACGACACCGGGGAGCTGTTTTTT. Full variable domain (rest looked up from reference TRBV30 and TRBJ2-2): SQTIHQWPATLVQPVGSPLSLECTVEGTSNPNLYWYRQAAGRGLQLLFYSVGIGQISSEVPQNLSASRPQDRQFILSSKKLLLSDSGFYLCAWSVHDTGELFFGEGSRLTVL.

This chain links TRBV18 with TRBJ2-2; D unresolved. The CDR3 sequence is 12 residues long. The ends were cut back, 3 bases at V and 8 bases at J, with 7 bases in the middle. In germline, CDR1 is KGHSH, CDR2 LQKENI. The CDR3 loop reads CASSPQKGELFF. Here the CDR3 DNA reads TGTGCCAGCTCACCTCAGAAGGGGGAGCTGTTTTTT.